The 5 T cell receptor beta chains listed next were all sequenced from one sample in a study of cytomegalovirus exposure and HLA in healthy donors. PCR involved 60 Vbeta and 13 Jbeta primers. Sequencing was performed with immunoSEQ multiplex PCR; in TCRdb, only in-frame clones are kept and a portion is missing. The sample consists of about 240,000 clones, 75% to 85% of them appearing once. The sequenced sample consisted of PBMCs. Receptors were obtained from a woman aged 55-70 years in good health and CMV-seropositive.

The chain uses TRBV11-3 and TRBJ2-1, with TRBD1 identical over 9 bases. This CDR3 spans 13 amino acids. The J segment lost 5 bases and the V segment lost 5 bases, leaving 1 base of the junction unmatched. The germline V gene has CDR1 SGHNT and CDR2 YENEEA. CDR3 sequence: CASSRDRDNEQFF. DNA for the CDR3: TGTGCCAGCAGCAGGGACAGGGACAATGAGCAGTTCTTC.

The chain links TRBV7-2 to TRBJ1-6, with 10 bases lining up with TRBD1. The germline V gene has CDR1 SGHTA and CDR2 FQGNSA. With 5 bases clipped from V and 5 bases from J, the junction kept 6 bases outside the gene matches. There are 16 residues in the CDR3. The CDR3 nucleotides are TGTGCCAGCAGCCTCATAGGACAGGGGGATAATTCACCCCTCCACTTT. Its translation is CASSLIGQGDNSPLHF.

The V call is TRBV10-3, the J call TRBJ2-1; no reliable D call. The CDR3 covers 13 residues. Germline CDR1 is ENHRY and CDR2 is SYGVKD. Trimming stripped 2 bases from V and 5 bases from J, with 7 bases between. CDR3 in amino acids: CAISERQDNEQFF. The CDR3 DNA sequence: TGTGCCATCAGTGAGCGGCAGGACAATGAGCAGTTCTTC.

This rearrangement joins TRBV5-5 to TRBJ2-4; 7 bases are a match to TRBD2. V was clipped by 3 bases and J by 5 bases; unmatched bases: 8. The length of the CDR3 is 15 residues. Germline lookup yields CDR1 SGHKS and CDR2 YYEKEE (reference sequence). The CDR3 here is CASSWTSSGQNIQYF. CDR3 DNA: TGTGCCAGCAGCTGGACTAGTTCGGGCCAAAACATTCAGTACTTC.

V gene TRBV27 combines with J gene TRBJ1-3; tentatively, D is TRBD1 (6 bases). The V end was cut by 6 bases, the J end by 3 bases, with 12 bases between. Per the germline V gene, CDR1 is MNHEY and CDR2 is SMNVEV (reference sequence). The CDR3 is 14 residues long. The CDR3 protein is CASRSQGVGNTIYF. The CDR3 DNA reads as TGTGCCAGCAGATCACAGGGAGTTGGAAACACCATATATTTT.